This T cell receptor beta chain was observed in a study of cytomegalovirus exposure and HLA in healthy donors. On this clone: The antigen remains unidentified.

Study observations and caveats: Beyond CMV serostatus, there was no information to go on about immune exposure.

Germline CDR1 and CDR2: LNHDA and SQIVND (reference sequence). The CDR3 contains 14 residues. V was pared by 5 bases and J by 4 bases, with 12 bases between. The PCR used 60 Vbeta and 13 Jbeta primers. The method was immunoSEQ multiplex PCR; TCRdb's version includes in-frame clones alone and lacks a portion of them. The sample includes 200,000 or so clones, approximately 82% seen only once; the top ten take approximately 0.63%. This clonotype was sampled from a man between 18 and 29 years old in good health and CMV-seronegative. This sequence joins TRBV19 and TRBJ1-5; tentative D call: TRBD1 (5 bases). The specimen sequenced was PBMCs. The CDR3 is CASSHSGTNQPQHF. CDR3 in DNA: TGTGCCAGTAGTCACTCAGGGACTAATCAGCCCCAGCATTTT.